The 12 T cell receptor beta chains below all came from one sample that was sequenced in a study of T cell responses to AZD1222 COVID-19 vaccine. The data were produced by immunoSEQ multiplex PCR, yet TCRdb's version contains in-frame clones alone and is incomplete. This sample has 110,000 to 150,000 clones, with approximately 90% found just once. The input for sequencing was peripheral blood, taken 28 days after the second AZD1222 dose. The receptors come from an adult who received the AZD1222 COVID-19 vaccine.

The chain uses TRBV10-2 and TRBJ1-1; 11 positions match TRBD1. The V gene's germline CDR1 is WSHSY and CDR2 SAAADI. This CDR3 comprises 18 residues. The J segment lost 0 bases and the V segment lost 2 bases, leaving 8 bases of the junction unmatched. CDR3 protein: CASSEPRDRGAVNTEAFF. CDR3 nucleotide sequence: TGCGCCAGCAGTGAGCCCCGGGACAGGGGGGCGGTGAACACTGAAGCTTTCTTT.

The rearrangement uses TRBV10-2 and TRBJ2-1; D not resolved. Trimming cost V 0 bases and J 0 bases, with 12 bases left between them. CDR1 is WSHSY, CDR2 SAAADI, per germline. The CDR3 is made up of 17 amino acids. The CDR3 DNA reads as TGCGCCAGCAGTGAGTCGCCCCCAGAGAGCTCCTACAATGAGCAGTTCTTC. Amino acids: CASSESPPESSYNEQFF.

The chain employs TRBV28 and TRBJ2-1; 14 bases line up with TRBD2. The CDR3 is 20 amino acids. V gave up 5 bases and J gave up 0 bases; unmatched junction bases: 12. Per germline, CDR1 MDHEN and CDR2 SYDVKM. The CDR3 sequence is CASSPTRGTSGSSSYNEQFF. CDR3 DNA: TGTGCCAGCAGTCCAACCAGGGGGACTAGCGGGAGTAGCTCCTACAATGAGCAGTTCTTC.

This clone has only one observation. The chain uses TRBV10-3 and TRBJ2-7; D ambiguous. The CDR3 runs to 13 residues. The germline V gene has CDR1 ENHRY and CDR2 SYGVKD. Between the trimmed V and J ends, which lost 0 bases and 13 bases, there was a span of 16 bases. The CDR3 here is CAISESYETPPYF. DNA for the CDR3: TGTGCCATCAGTGAGTCGTACGAGACCCCGCCCTACTTC.

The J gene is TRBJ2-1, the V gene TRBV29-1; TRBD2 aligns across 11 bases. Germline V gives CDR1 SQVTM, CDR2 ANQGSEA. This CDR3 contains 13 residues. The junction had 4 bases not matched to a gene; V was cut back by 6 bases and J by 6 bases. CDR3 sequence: CSVSSGRPNEQFF. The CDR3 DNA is TGCAGCGTCTCTAGCGGGAGGCCCAATGAGCAGTTCTTC.

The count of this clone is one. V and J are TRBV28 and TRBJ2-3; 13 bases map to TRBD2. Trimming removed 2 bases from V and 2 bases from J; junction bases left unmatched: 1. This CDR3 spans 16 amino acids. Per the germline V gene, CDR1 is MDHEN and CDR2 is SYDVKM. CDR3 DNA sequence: TGTGCCAGCAGTTTAGGGACTAGCGGGGACACAGATACGCAGTATTTT. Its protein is CASSLGTSGDTDTQYF.

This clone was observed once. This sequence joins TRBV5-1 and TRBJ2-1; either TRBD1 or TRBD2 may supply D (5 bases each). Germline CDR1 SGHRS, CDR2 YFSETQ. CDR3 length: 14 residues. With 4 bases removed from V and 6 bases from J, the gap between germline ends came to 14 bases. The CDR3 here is CASSRDVRSNEQFF. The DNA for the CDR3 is TGCGCCAGCAGCCGGGACGTCAGATCCAATGAGCAGTTCTTC.

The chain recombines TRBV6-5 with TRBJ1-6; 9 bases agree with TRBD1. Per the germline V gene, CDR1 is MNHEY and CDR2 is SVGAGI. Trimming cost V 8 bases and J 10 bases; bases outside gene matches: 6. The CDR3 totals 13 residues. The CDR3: CASRDRDSSPLHF. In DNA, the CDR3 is TGTGCCAGCCGGGACAGGGACTCCTCACCCCTCCACTTT.

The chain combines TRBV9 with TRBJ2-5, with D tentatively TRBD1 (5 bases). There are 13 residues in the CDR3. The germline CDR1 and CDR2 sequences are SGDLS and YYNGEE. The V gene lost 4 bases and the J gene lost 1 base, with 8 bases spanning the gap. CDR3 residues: CASSFGAQETQYF. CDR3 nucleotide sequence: TGTGCCAGCAGCTTTGGGGCCCAAGAGACCCAGTACTTC.

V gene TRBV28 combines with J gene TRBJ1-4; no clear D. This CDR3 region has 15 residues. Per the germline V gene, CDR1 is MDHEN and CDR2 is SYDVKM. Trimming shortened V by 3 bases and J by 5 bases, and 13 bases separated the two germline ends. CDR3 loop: CASSFGQPQNEKLFF. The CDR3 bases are TGTGCCAGCAGTTTCGGGCAGCCCCAGAATGAAAAACTGTTTTTT.

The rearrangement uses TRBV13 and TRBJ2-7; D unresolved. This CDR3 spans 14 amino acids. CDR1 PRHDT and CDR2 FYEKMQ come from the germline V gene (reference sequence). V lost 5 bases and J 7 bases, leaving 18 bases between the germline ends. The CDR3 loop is CASSPRLILGEQYF. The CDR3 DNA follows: TGTGCCAGCAGCCCACGACTGATTTTAGGTGAGCAGTACTTC.

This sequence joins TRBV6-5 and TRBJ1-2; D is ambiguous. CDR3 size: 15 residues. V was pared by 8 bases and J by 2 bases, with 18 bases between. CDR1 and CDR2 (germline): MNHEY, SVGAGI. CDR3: CASRNYTEMNYGYTF. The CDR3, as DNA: TGTGCCAGCCGAAACTATACTGAAATGAACTATGGCTACACCTTC.